This entry lists 30 T cell receptor beta chains sequenced from one sample in a study of T cells in Graves' hyperthyroidism and ophthalmopathy. Regions amplified from RNA transcripts were the TCR beta CDR3 regions. The TCR CDR3 first-round RT-PCR relied on the HTBI primer set. TCRdb re-called the multiplex PCR reads with MiXCR, one entry per CDR3 protein. The repertoire has about 740,000 distinct CDR3 sequences, roughly 15% of them found once; the top ten carry around 9.6%. Sequenced sample: blood. These receptors were taken from a woman younger than 35 with Graves' hyperthyroidism.

The chain combines TRBV4-1 with TRBJ1-3; D gene unclear. The CDR3 sequence is 16 residues long. Trimming removed 1 base from V and 0 bases from J, with 10 bases in between. The germline gives CDR1 MGHRA, CDR2 YSYEKL. The CDR3 loop reads CASSQVGSRSGNTIYF. DNA of the CDR3: TGCGCCAGCAGCCAAGTTGGCAGCCGCTCTGGAAACACCATATATTTT.

Only a few counts were recorded for this clonotype. The CDR3 bases are TGTGCCAGCAGCTTTTTCTGGGAGAATTTGGATACGCAGTATTTT. Amino acid sequence: CASSFFWENLDTQYF. This chain connects TRBV5-4 to TRBJ2-3, with D possibly TRBD2 on 5 matching bases. Germline values: CDR1 SGHNT, CDR2 YYREEE (reference sequence). The CDR3 has 15 amino acids. Trimming shortened V by 2 bases and J by 6 bases, and 16 bases separated the two germline ends.

This clonotype has more than one count but fewer than ten. The J gene is TRBJ2-3, the V gene TRBV15, with D possibly TRBD2 on 5 matching bases. V was shortened by 5 bases and J by 4 bases, with 16 bases between the two germline ends. Germline assignment: CDR1 LNHNV and CDR2 YYDKDF (reference sequence). The CDR3 runs 15 residues. The CDR3, as DNA: TGTGCCACCAGCGCCTGGGATACGGGGTCAGATACGCAGTATTTT. Its translation is CATSAWDTGSDTQYF.

Many counts were recorded for this clonotype. CDR3 DNA: TGTGCCAGCAGCCAATTACGGACAGACTATGGCTACACCTTC. Residues: CASSQLRTDYGYTF. This chain joins TRBV16 and TRBJ1-2, with TRBD1 as a possible D gene (6 bases). This CDR3 spans 14 amino acids. The germline V and J ends were trimmed by 1 base and 3 bases, with 9 bases remaining between them. The germline CDR1 and CDR2 sequences are KGHSY and FQNENV.

A few counts support this clonotype. This chain connects TRBV7-9 to TRBJ2-7; TRBD1 is a possible D gene (6 bases). The germline V gene encodes CDR1 SEHNR and CDR2 FQNEAQ (reference sequence). This CDR3 comprises 15 residues. Trimming removed 8 bases from V and 1 base from J, with 18 bases in between. The CDR3 nucleotides read TGTGCCAGCGGAGCACAGGGAAAGGGATCCTACGAGCAGTACTTC. Translation: CASGAQGKGSYEQYF.

The chain is built from TRBV12-3 or TRBV12-4 and TRBJ1-4; D possibly corresponds to TRBD1 (6 bases). The CDR3 is 13 residues long. V was pared by 3 bases and J by 8 bases, with 10 bases between. CDR3 nucleotide sequence: TGTGCCAGCAGTTTCAGGGGAAGGGAAAAACTGTTTTTT. Its translation: CASSFRGREKLFF.

In the case of this clonotype: The conserved final phenylalanine or tryptophan is absent from the CDR3, which likely points to a read error. The DNA is omitted, as the CDR3 cannot be located on it reliably, and the CDR3 follows TCRdb's listing. The J gene is TRBJ2-5, the V gene TRBV7-3. CDR1 SGHTA and CDR2 FQGTGA come from the germline V gene. The CDR3 contains 11 residues when both ends are counted. CDR3 loop: CASSLNTPPVL.

In its sample, this clonotype was seen a few times. The rearrangement links TRBV29-1 to TRBJ2-5; 7 bases fit TRBD1. The CDR3 has 14 amino acids. The V and J ends lost 5 bases and 0 bases, in that order; junction bases with no gene match: 6. CDR1 and CDR2 (germline): SQVTM, ANQGSEA. Here the CDR3 reads CSVCLDRYQETQYF. The DNA for the CDR3 is TGCAGCGTTTGTTTGGACAGGTACCAAGAGACCCAGTACTTC.

This clonotype was counted many times. This sequence joins TRBV12-3 or TRBV12-4 and TRBJ2-2; possible D gene TRBD2, 5 bases. Trimming shortened V by 7 bases and J by 6 bases, and 21 bases separated the two germline ends. CDR3 size: 16 residues. The CDR3 sequence: CASTLAPVGVAGELFF. CDR3 nucleotide sequence: TGTGCCAGCACTCTGGCCCCCGTGGGAGTTGCCGGGGAGCTGTTTTTT.

This clonotype was observed at least ten times. The rearrangement links TRBV19 to TRBJ1-5, with 8 bases matching TRBD1. This CDR3 contains 13 residues. The ends lost 8 bases at V and 4 bases at J; junction bases unmatched: 4. Per germline, CDR1 LNHDA and CDR2 SQIVND (reference sequence). The CDR3 coding sequence is TGTGCCAGTTCAAACAGGGGGAATCAGCCCCAGCATTTT. Its protein product is CASSNRGNQPQHF.

There are many counts of this clonotype. The rearrangement links TRBV11-3 to TRBJ2-3; D is possibly TRBD1 (6 bases). The CDR3 runs 14 residues. Germline V gene lookup returns CDR1 SGHNT and CDR2 YENEEA. The germline V and J ends were trimmed by 9 bases and 2 bases, with 15 bases remaining between them. The DNA for the CDR3 is TGTGCCAGGGTTCGAGGGGGAAACACAGATACGCAGTATTTT. Protein sequence: CARVRGGNTDTQYF. The variable domain in full, with the rest retrieved from reference TRBV11-3 and TRBJ2-3, is EAGVVQSPRYKIIEKKQPVAFWCNPISGHNTLYWYLQNLGQGPELLIRYENEEAVDDSQLPKDRFSAERLKGVDSTLKIQPAELGDSAVYLCARVRGGNTDTQYFGPGTRLTVL.

This clonotype was observed a handful of times. The chain is built from TRBV10-3 and TRBJ2-1; 7 bases map to TRBD2. J lost 5 bases, V lost 3 bases, and 10 bases had no gene match. The CDR3 sequence is 16 residues long. Germline lookup yields CDR1 ENHRY and CDR2 SYGVKD. The CDR3 spells CAISDFAGVYDNEQFF. The CDR3 DNA sequence: TGTGCCATCAGTGATTTTGCGGGAGTGTACGACAATGAGCAGTTCTTC.

V usage is TRBV19 and J usage is TRBJ1-5; a possible D gene is TRBD1 (5 bases). This CDR3 spans 16 amino acids. The germline V and J ends were trimmed by 2 bases and 4 bases, with 15 bases remaining between them. CDR1 and CDR2 (germline): LNHDA, SQIVND (reference sequence). The CDR3 sequence: CASSIFEWGRNQPQHF. Here the CDR3 DNA reads TGTGCCAGTAGTATATTCGAATGGGGGAGGAATCAGCCCCAGCATTTT.

This clonotype was detected ten times or more. The V gene is TRBV4-3, the J gene TRBJ2-7; a weak D match, TRBD1 (6 bases). The CDR3 extends over 15 amino acids. Trimming stripped 4 bases from V and 2 bases from J, with 15 bases between. The germline CDR1 and CDR2 sequences are LGHNA and YSLEER. The DNA of the CDR3 is TGCGCCAGCAGCCGATCCCGGGACAAGACCTACGAGCAGTACTTC. Translation gives CASSRSRDKTYEQYF.

Worth noting for this clonotype: Compared with germline, one end of the junction differs, possibly owing to a read error. V usage is TRBV7-7 and J usage is TRBJ2-7; 7 nucleotides align to TRBD1. CDR3 length: 13 amino acids. CDR1 and CDR2 (germline): SSHAT, FNYEAQ (reference sequence). CDR3 nucleotides: TGTGCTAGCAGCACGACAGGGTGGGACGAGCAGTACTTC. Translation gives CASSTTGWDEQYF.

In regard to this clonotype: This may be a read error, as it is one base from a much larger clone. The chain uses TRBV30 and TRBJ2-7; D is uncertain. This CDR3 spans 13 amino acids. From germline, CDR1 is GTSNPN and CDR2 SVGIG (reference sequence). Here the CDR3 DNA reads TGTACCTGGACCTCGGGCCAGAACTACGAGCAGTACTTC. Encoded protein: CTWTSGQNYEQYF. The full variable domain, in which reference TRBV30 and TRBJ2-7 provide the parts outside the CDR3, is SQTIHQWPATLVQPVGSPLSLECTVEGTSNPNLYWYRQAAGRGLQLLFYSVGIGQISSEVPQNLSASRPQDRQFILSSKKLLLSDSGFYLCTWTSGQNYEQYFGPGTRLTVT.

This clonotype showed up just a few times. CDR3: CASSHRLPSTYEQYF. The CDR3 DNA follows: TGCGCCAGCAGCCACCGACTGCCCAGCACCTACGAGCAGTACTTC. The chain joins TRBV4-1 to TRBJ2-7; no firm D call. CDR3 length: 15 residues. Germline V gene sequence: CDR1 MGHRA, CDR2 YSYEKL. The germline V and J ends were trimmed by 3 bases and 2 bases, with 14 bases remaining between them.

CDR3 coding DNA: TGTGCCAGCACCGCGACCGGGACCCCTTTTCCATACAATGAGCAGTTCTTC. It is translated as CASTATGTPFPYNEQFF. The chain joins TRBV5-5 to TRBJ2-1; D may correspond to TRBD1 or TRBD2 (5 bases each). CDR3 size: 17 residues. The V gene's germline CDR1 is SGHKS and CDR2 YYEKEE (reference sequence). V lost 6 bases and J lost 4, with 23 bases in between.

The chain is built from TRBV20-1 and TRBJ2-5, with D perhaps TRBD1 (5 bases). The CDR3 spans 14 residues. Trimming shortened V by 3 bases and J by 4 bases, and 15 bases separated the two germline ends. CDR1 and CDR2 (germline): DFQATT, SNEGSKA (reference sequence). CDR3 in amino acids: CSASEARVVETQYF. The CDR3 DNA sequence: TGCAGTGCTAGTGAGGCCAGGGTAGTAGAGACCCAGTACTTC.

Only one count was recorded for this clonotype. Likely a read error: the CDR3 ends without its conserved phenylalanine or tryptophan. This chain connects TRBV19 to TRBJ1-2; TRBD1 agrees at 10 bases. Trimming cost V 5 bases and J 0 bases; bases outside gene matches: 9. CDR3 length: 17 residues. CDR1 and CDR2 (germline): LNHDA, SQIVND (reference sequence). This CDR3 reads CASSLYYGTGANYGYTL. The CDR3 DNA follows: TGTGCCAGTAGTCTATACTACGGGACAGGGGCTAACTATGGCTACACCCTC.

The V gene is TRBV7-9, the J gene TRBJ2-3; D gene unclear. The DNA end lines up better with TRBJ1-5; the J call may be wrong. CDR3 length equals 18 residues. Germline V gene data show CDR1 as SEHNR and CDR2 as FQNEAQ (reference sequence). CDR3: CASSSQYPLAGATDTQHF. CDR3 nucleotide sequence: TGTGCCAGCAGCTCACAGTACCCCCTAGCGGGTGCCACAGATACGCAGCATTTT.

This clonotype was found many times. The CDR3 coding sequence is TGTGCCAGCAGCCCCGGGCCGACAGGGGTAGAGACCCAGTACTTC. Protein product: CASSPGPTGVETQYF. The genes are TRBV7-3 and TRBJ2-5; TRBD1 agrees at 8 bases. Germline CDR1 SGHTA, CDR2 FQGTGA. V lost 5 bases to trimming and J lost 4 bases; unmatched junction nucleotides: 9. This CDR3 is built from 15 residues.

This clonotype has at least ten counts. CDR3 DNA sequence: TGTGCCAGCAGCCCGACCGAGACAGGGTGGGCCGGGGAGCTGTTTTTT. Protein: CASSPTETGWAGELFF. The V call is TRBV11-3, the J call TRBJ2-2; the match to TRBD1 covers 7 bases. CDR1 and CDR2 (germline): SGHNT, YENEEA. The CDR3 sequence is 16 residues long. V lost 5 bases to trimming and J lost 6 bases; unmatched junction nucleotides: 12.

V and J are TRBV28 and TRBJ1-1; D gene unclear. This CDR3 region has 14 residues. Per the germline V gene, CDR1 is MDHEN and CDR2 is SYDVKM. Trimming shortened V by 5 bases and J by 1 base, and 11 bases separated the two germline ends. CDR3 coding DNA: TGTGCCAGCAGTCCCACACCACAGAACACTGAAGCTTTCTTT. Translated, it gives CASSPTPQNTEAFF.

This clonotype has more than one count but fewer than ten. The V gene is TRBV6-2 or TRBV6-3, the J gene TRBJ2-7; a possible D gene is TRBD2 (6 bases). The ends were cut back, 5 bases at V and 3 bases at J, with 14 bases in the middle. The CDR3 spans 14 residues. Germline V gene lookup returns CDR1 MNHEY and CDR2 SVGEGT. CDR3 sequence (DNA): TGTGCCAGCAGTACCCAGGGACTGAGCTACGAGCAGTACTTC. Translated: CASSTQGLSYEQYF.

This clonotype was seen repeatedly, ten times or more. The genes are TRBV7-8 and TRBJ1-4; D unresolved. With 1 base removed from V and 6 bases from J, the gap between germline ends came to 12 bases. The germline gives CDR1 SGHVS, CDR2 FQNEAQ. The CDR3 loop spans 15 amino acids. CDR3 sequence reads: CASSLEILTHEKLFF. The CDR3 DNA reads as TGTGCCAGCAGCTTAGAAATCCTCACTCATGAAAAACTGTTTTTT.

The chain carries TRBV7-9 and TRBJ1-3, with D perhaps TRBD1 (6 bases). Germline V lookup: CDR1 SEHNR, CDR2 FQNEAQ (reference sequence). The CDR3 contains 15 residues. Trimming stripped 5 bases from V and 2 bases from J, with 13 bases between. The CDR3 DNA is TGTGCCAGCAGCGCCAACAGGGAAACTGGAAACACCATATATTTT. Its protein is CASSANRETGNTIYF.

The sample holds many counts of this clonotype. The chain links TRBV28 to TRBJ1-2, with D unresolved. Trimming removed 6 bases from V and 6 bases from J, with 14 bases in between. CDR3 length: 13 amino acids. CDR1 and CDR2 (germline): MDHEN, SYDVKM. The CDR3 loop is CASRSGPDNGYTF. CDR3 nucleotide sequence: TGTGCCAGCAGATCGGGCCCAGACAATGGCTACACCTTC.

This clonotype was found a few times. The V gene is TRBV7-2, the J gene TRBJ1-3; D remains ambiguous. The germline V gene encodes CDR1 SGHTA and CDR2 FQGNSA. This CDR3 has 16 residues. Trimming shortened V by 5 bases and J by 1 base, and 15 bases separated the two germline ends. CDR3 protein: CASSPRRLTSGNTIYF. As DNA, the CDR3 is TGTGCCAGCAGCCCCCGTCGACTGACTTCTGGAAACACCATATATTTT. The whole variable domain, remainder taken from reference TRBV7-2 and TRBJ1-3, is GAGVSQSPSNKVTEKGKDVELRCDPISGHTALYWYRQSLGQGLEFLIYFQGNSAPDKSGLPSDRFSAERTGGSVSTLTIQRTQQEDSAVYLCASSPRRLTSGNTIYFGEGSWLTVV.

This clonotype was detected many times. The CDR3 here is CASSSTRTGKFSYEQYF. CDR3 in DNA: TGTGCCAGCAGCTCAACCCGGACAGGCAAATTCTCCTACGAGCAGTACTTC. The chain links TRBV5-5 to TRBJ2-7; 7 nucleotides match TRBD1. V shed 3 bases and J 0 bases; nucleotides not matched to a gene: 12. Germline CDR1 is SGHKS and CDR2 is YYEKEE (reference sequence). This CDR3 comprises 17 residues. The entire variable domain, with the rest obtained from reference TRBV5-5 and TRBJ2-7, is as follows: DAGVTQSPTHLIKTRGQQVTLRCSPISGHKSVSWYQQVLGQGPQFIFQYYEKEERGRGNFPDRFSARQFPNYSSELNVNALLLGDSALYLCASSSTRTGKFSYEQYFGPGTRLTVT.